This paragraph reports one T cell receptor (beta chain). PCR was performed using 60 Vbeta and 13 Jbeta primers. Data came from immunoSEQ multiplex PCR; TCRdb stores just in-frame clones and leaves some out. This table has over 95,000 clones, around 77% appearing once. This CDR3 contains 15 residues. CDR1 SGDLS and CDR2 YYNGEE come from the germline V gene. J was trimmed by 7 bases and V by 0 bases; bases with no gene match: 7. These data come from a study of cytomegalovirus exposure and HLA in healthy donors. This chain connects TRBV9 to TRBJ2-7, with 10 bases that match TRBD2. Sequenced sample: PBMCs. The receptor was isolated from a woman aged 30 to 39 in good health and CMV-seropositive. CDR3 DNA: TGTGCCAGCAGCGTAGATCCTAGCGGGAGAGGTGAGCAGTACTTC. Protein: CASSVDPSGRGEQYF.